This T cell receptor (beta chain) was obtained from a study of CD8 T cells in Susac syndrome. Random hexamers primed reverse transcription of about 0.45 to 1 ug RNA. The authors amplified TCR beta CDR3 across 54 Vbeta and 13 Jbeta using immunoSEQ multiplex PCR. TCRdb passed the immunoSEQ multiplex PCR reads through MiXCR, listing each CDR3 protein once. Of 250,000 to 300,000 distinct CDR3 sequences listed, roughly 85% are singletons. The authors sequenced TCR beta from blood CD8+ and CD4+ T cells. The V gene lost 0 bases and the J gene lost 5 bases, with 7 bases spanning the gap. The CDR3 sequence is 13 residues long. Germline CDR1 is SGHAT and CDR2 is FQNNGV.

Input material: CD8+ T cells from PBMCs. This rearrangement joins TRBV11-2 to TRBJ1-1; D unclear. The source is a human donor with multiple sclerosis. The CDR3 DNA follows: TGTGCCAGCAGCTTAGAAGACTTTACTGAAGCTTTCTTT. It specifies CASSLEDFTEAFF.